This T cell receptor (beta chain) was profiled in a study of blood T cell repertoires in COVID-19. Assay used: immunoSEQ multiplex PCR; TCRdb lists only in-frame clones, some missing. The sample yields roughly 190,000 clones, more than 65% seen once. The CDR3 contains 15 residues. The V gene's germline CDR1 is SNHLY and CDR2 FYNNEI. Between the trimmed V and J ends, which lost 8 bases and 3 bases, there was a span of 19 bases. Sequenced input: peripheral blood. This sequence joins TRBV2 and TRBJ1-2; weak D call: TRBD1 (5 bases). The TCR sequence derives from a human donor with acute or convalescent COVID-19. The donor label of this sample is uncertain. The CDR3 nucleotides read TGTGCCAGCGCGAGGGGAGCGACTAGGGACTATGGCTACACCTTC. Protein: CASARGATRDYGYTF.